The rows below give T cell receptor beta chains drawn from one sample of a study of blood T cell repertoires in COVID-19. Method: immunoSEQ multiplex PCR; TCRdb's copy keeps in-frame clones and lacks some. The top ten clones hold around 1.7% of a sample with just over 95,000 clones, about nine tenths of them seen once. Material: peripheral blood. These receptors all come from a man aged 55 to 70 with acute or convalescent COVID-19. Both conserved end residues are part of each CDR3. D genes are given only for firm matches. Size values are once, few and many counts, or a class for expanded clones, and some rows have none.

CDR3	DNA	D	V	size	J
CASSQEAGSVETQYF	TGTGCCAGCAGCCAAGAAGCAGGGTCGGTAGAGACCCAGTACTTC	NA	TRBV3-1/TRBV3-2	few	TRBJ2-5
CASSYRRSSYEQYF	TGTGCCAGCAGTTACAGAAGGAGCTCCTACGAGCAGTACTTC	NA	TRBV6-5	NA	TRBJ2-7
CASSQTSGEVGQYF	TGTGCCAGCAGCCAAACTAGCGGGGAAGTAGGGCAGTACTTC	TRBD2	TRBV3-1/TRBV3-2	NA	TRBJ2-7
CASSFLNTEAFF	TGTGCCAGCAGTTTCTTGAACACTGAAGCTTTCTTT	NA	TRBV12-3/TRBV12-4	once	TRBJ1-1
CAIRGLAGGHNPYNEQFF	TGTGCCATCAGAGGACTAGCGGGGGGGCACAATCCTTACAATGAGCAGTTCTTC	TRBD2	TRBV10-3	NA	TRBJ2-1
CARTFGTGLTTGNTIYF	TGTGCCAGAACGTTTGGGACAGGACTTACAACTGGAAACACCATATATTTT	TRBD1	TRBV6-4	NA	TRBJ1-3
CASSFQKGEGETQYF	TGTGCCAGCAGCTTCCAAAAGGGGGAGGGGGAGACCCAGTACTTC	NA	TRBV7-2	NA	TRBJ2-5
CASSEVRNSPLHF	TGTGCCAGCAGTGAGGTGAGGAATTCACCCCTCCACTTT	NA	TRBV6-1	NA	TRBJ1-6
CASSANSMYSNTEAFF	TGTGCCAGCTCAGCGAATTCGATGTATTCAAACACTGAAGCTTTCTTT	NA	TRBV18	NA	TRBJ1-1
CASSEQTNTEAFF	TGCGCCAGCAGCGAACAGACGAACACTGAAGCTTTCTTT	NA	TRBV5-1	NA	TRBJ1-1
CASSRQETQYF	TGTGCCAGCAGTCGCCAAGAGACCCAGTACTTC	NA	TRBV6-5	NA	TRBJ2-5
CSVATGVGLDSPLHF	TGCAGCGTTGCGACAGGGGTAGGTTTGGACTCACCCCTCCACTTT	TRBD1	TRBV29-1	once	TRBJ1-6
CASSPTTVGNQPQHF	TGTGCCAGCTCACCAACGACTGTTGGCAATCAGCCCCAGCATTTT	NA	TRBV18	once	TRBJ1-5
CATSRDRGPGGIFGYTF	TGTGCCACCAGCAGAGATAGGGGCCCAGGGGGGATATTCGGCTACACCTTC	TRBD1	TRBV15	NA	TRBJ1-2
CASSRGTEQQYF	TGTGCCAGCAGTCGAGGAACGGAGCAGCAGTACTTC	NA	TRBV2	NA	TRBJ2-7
CASSPTLGYGYTF	TGTGCCAGCTCACCGACTTTGGGCTATGGCTACACCTTC	NA	TRBV18	NA	TRBJ1-2
CASSPQRRELFF	TGTGCCAGCAGCCCTCAGCGGAGGGAACTGTTTTTT	NA	TRBV7-9	NA	TRBJ1-4
CASSRDRRRAEAFF	TGTGCCAGTAGTAGGGACAGACGACGAGCTGAAGCTTTCTTT	TRBD1	TRBV19	once	TRBJ1-1
CASSPRPAGADEQFF	TGTGCCAGCTCACCACGGCCAGCGGGGGCCGATGAGCAGTTCTTC	TRBD2	TRBV18	NA	TRBJ2-1
CASNTPRGGNTGELFF	TGTGCCAGTAATACCCCACGGGGGGGGAACACCGGGGAGCTGTTTTTT	TRBD2	TRBV19	NA	TRBJ2-2
CASSLIGFGTVTLGANVLTF	TGCGCCAGCAGCTTGATAGGGTTCGGGACAGTAACTTTGGGGGCCAACGTCCTGACTTTC	TRBD1	TRBV5-1	few	TRBJ2-6
CASSRGRNTEAFF	TGTGCCAGCAGCAGGGGCAGGAACACTGAAGCTTTCTTT	NA	TRBV6-5	NA	TRBJ1-1
CASSSFGLAVSTDTQYF	TGCGCCAGCAGCTCTTTCGGACTAGCGGTTAGCACAGATACGCAGTATTTT	TRBD2	TRBV5-1	once	TRBJ2-3
CASSLRTGDYGYTF	TGTGCCAGCAGCCTACGGACAGGGGACTATGGCTACACCTTC	TRBD1	TRBV18	NA	TRBJ1-2
CASTTDRGPGSYNSPLHF	TGTGCCAGCACTACGGACAGGGGGCCCGGCTCCTATAATTCACCCCTCCACTTT	TRBD1	TRBV27	NA	TRBJ1-6
CATSSRNNGMNTEAFF	TGTGCCACCTCGTCCAGGAACAACGGAATGAACACTGAAGCTTTCTTT	NA	TRBV10-3	NA	TRBJ1-1
CASSIREAFF	TGTGCCAGCAGTATAAGGGAGGCTTTCTTT	NA	TRBV7-9	once	TRBJ1-1
CASSFLAGQNIQYF	TGTGCCAGCAGTTTCCTCGCGGGCCAAAACATTCAGTACTTC	NA	TRBV27	NA	TRBJ2-4
CSVERQGTGELFF	TGCAGCGTTGAACGACAGGGCACCGGGGAGCTGTTTTTT	TRBD1	TRBV29-1	NA	TRBJ2-2
CASSVQGGTDTQYF	TGCGCCAGCAGCGTACAGGGAGGCACAGATACGCAGTATTTT	NA	TRBV5-1	NA	TRBJ2-3
CAWRQGDSPLHF	TGTGCCTGGAGACAGGGCGACTCACCCCTCCACTTT	NA	TRBV30	NA	TRBJ1-6
CASSRDKANTGELFF	TGTGCCAGCTCACGGGACAAAGCGAACACCGGGGAGCTGTTTTTT	NA	TRBV18	NA	TRBJ2-2
CASSRQEEETQYF	TGCGCCAGCAGCCGACAAGAAGAAGAGACCCAGTACTTC	NA	TRBV5-1	NA	TRBJ2-5
CASSATNNEQFF	TGTGCCAGCAGCGCAACTAACAATGAGCAGTTCTTC	NA	TRBV6-6	NA	TRBJ2-1
CASSLGASGANVLTF	TGTGCCAGCAGCTTAGGGGCCTCTGGGGCCAACGTCCTGACTTTC	NA	TRBV5-6	NA	TRBJ2-6
CASSLVQGTGAFF	TGTGCCAGCAGCTTAGTGCAGGGCACGGGTGCTTTCTTT	NA	TRBV5-4	NA	TRBJ1-1
CASRIQNSPLHF	TGTGCCAGCAGAATTCAGAATTCACCCCTCCACTTT	NA	TRBV3-1/TRBV3-2	NA	TRBJ1-6
CASSPTTGIDGYTF	TGTGCCAGCTCACCCACTACAGGGATCGATGGCTACACCTTC	NA	TRBV18	NA	TRBJ1-2
CASSGQNYGYTF	TGTGCCAGCAGTGGACAGAACTATGGCTACACCTTC	NA	TRBV12-3/TRBV12-4	NA	TRBJ1-2
CASSRFSGVENTEAFF	TGTGCCAGCAGCCGCTTTTCCGGGGTGGAGAACACTGAAGCTTTCTTT	NA	TRBV6-6	few	TRBJ1-1
CASSPPSTRGSSEQYF	TGTGCCAGCTCACCACCGAGTACCAGGGGGTCTTCCGAGCAGTACTTC	TRBD1	TRBV18	NA	TRBJ2-7
CASSPPKTGGTEAFF	TGTGCCAGCAGTCCACCAAAGACAGGGGGCACTGAAGCTTTCTTT	TRBD1	TRBV6-5	NA	TRBJ1-1